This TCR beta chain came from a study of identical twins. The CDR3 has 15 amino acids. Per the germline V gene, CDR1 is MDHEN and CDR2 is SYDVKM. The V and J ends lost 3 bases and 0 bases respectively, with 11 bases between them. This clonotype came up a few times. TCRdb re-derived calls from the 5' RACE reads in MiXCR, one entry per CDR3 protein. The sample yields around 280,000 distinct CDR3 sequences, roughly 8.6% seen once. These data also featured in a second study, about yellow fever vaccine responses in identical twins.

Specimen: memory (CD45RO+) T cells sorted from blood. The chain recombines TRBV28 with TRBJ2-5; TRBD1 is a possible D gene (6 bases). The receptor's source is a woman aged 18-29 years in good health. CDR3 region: CASSLGTSYQETQYF. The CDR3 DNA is TGTGCCAGCAGTTTGGGGACATCGTACCAAGAGACCCAGTACTTC.